The source of this TCR beta chain is a study of cytomegalovirus exposure and HLA in healthy donors (dated by TCRdb to 2016 to 2017). About the investigation overall: According to an earlier analysis of several hundred of the donors, 150 million to 200 million T cells yielded 100 million or so unique TCR beta sequences and around 300 Gb of sequence data. Typing coverage varied by locus: about 629-630 donors for A, B, C, DRB1 and DQB1; roughly 560 for DQA1; 606 for DPA1; approximately 450 for DPB1. In a later analysis, previously published TCR beta repertoires from about 670 donors were re-analyzed and high-resolution HLA genotyping was added so that TCR occurrence patterns could be studied. Every repertoire in the discovery cohort had been generated on one and the same sequencing platform. The later analysis used no new phenotypic data to find candidate immune exposures, relying instead on TCR beta sequences and their occurrence across donors. To decide whether each TCR beta V gene segment behaved as functional or pseudogenic, an earlier analysis of some 600 of the donors relied on high-throughput TCR beta sequencing. Four to six DR-DQ haplotypes were handled as single units for association and clustering, since linkage in the cohort was strong. Among about 400 genotyped donors of the cohort, an average of around 240,000 unique TCR beta nucleotide sequences was sequenced per donor, of which about 19% were non-productive. The aim of the study was to test whether cataloging public T cell receptors could identify signatures of past pathogen exposure. Both class I and class II loci were covered by HLA typing, at four-digit resolution. A later genetic analysis used genome-wide SNP genotypes for about three fifths of the 666 donors, treating that subset as a discovery cohort. Alongside the repertoire data, information on donor age, sex, ethnicity and CMV serostatus was compiled. In addition to the first cohort of 666 subjects, a separate validation cohort of over 90 different subjects was used. Among the approximately 400 genotyped donors, approximately 77% belonged to the genetic ancestry cluster associated with self-reported Caucasian donors. The study combined high-throughput TCR immunosequencing, statistical association of individual TCRs with disease status, and machine learning to predict cytomegalovirus infection status. The study used immunosequencing to profile the T cell repertoires of 670 or so subjects and linked those repertoires to cytomegalovirus serostatus. Around 330 gigabases of sequencing data and around 85 million unique TCR sequences made up an early release that covered nearly 650 HLA-typed donors.

Preparation of the library involved the immunoSEQ multiplex PCR assay. A mixture of 60 forward primers for TCR Vbeta segments and 13 reverse primers for TCR Jbeta segments was used in the multiplex PCR. A multiplex PCR assay on genomic DNA amplified the CDR3 region of rearranged TCR beta genes. The Illumina HiSeq System was used to sequence the amplified TCR beta libraries as 87-base-pair reads. The study's own analysis went as follows. A later analysis counted around 72 million unique TCR beta chains across the 666 repertoires, and around 9.9 million of these chains were shared by at least two donors. A nearest-neighbor algorithm error-corrected the raw reads and collapsed the reads into unique sequences, merging closely related sequences to remove PCR and sequencing errors. CDR3 sequences were aligned to IMGT reference sequences to assign V, D and J gene segments. For a sequence to be retained, a match of at least six nucleotides to both a V gene segment and a J gene segment was required. Rearrangements were called productive when the CDR3 lacked stop codons and stayed in frame with V and J; all others were non-productive. CDR3 was defined according to IMGT convention as the region running from the second conserved V-encoded cysteine to the conserved J-encoded phenylalanine. In an earlier analysis of approximately 500 of the donors, sequences lacking an unambiguous match to a single V gene segment were excluded. An earlier analysis of fewer than 750 of the donors classified V segments as functional when productive rearrangements were above 56.7% and as segregating when the standard deviation between donors was above 5%. A statistical classification framework was developed to diagnose cytomegalovirus status using the catalog of TCR beta chain sequences. In a later analysis, V and J genes were assigned by comparing TCR nucleotide sequences against IMGT/GENE-DB human TR gene sequences. The TCRdist pipeline was used in a later analysis to assign CDR3 sequences and most-parsimonious VDJ recombination scenarios. A later analysis defined each TCR beta chain by its CDR3 amino acid sequence plus V-gene family, and excluded reads lacking a unique V-gene family. A later analysis removed roughly 590 highly shared, low-generation-probability nucleotide sequences to deal with suspected cross-contamination and a sequencing artifact. In a later analysis, a clonal expansion index was calculated for each public chain from normalized within-repertoire ranks of inferred template counts. A later analysis computed generation probabilities with a VDJ recombination model fitted to out-of-frame rearrangements, and checked the results against IGoR. A later analysis scored TCR-TCR, TCR-HLA and TCR-CMV co-occurrence with hypergeometric tests, applying a repertoire-size bias correction to TCR pairs. To estimate false discovery rates, a later analysis permuted the HLA or CMV assignments 20 times. In a later analysis, co-occurring TCRs were grouped using DBSCAN, with TCRdist sequence similarity added in when clustering inside HLA-allele-positive subsets. Repertoires with fewer than 30,000 or more than 120,000 public chains, plus five repertoires with anomalous nucleotide sharing, were excluded from co-occurrence clustering. TCRdb carries this immuneACCESS record with in-frame sequences only. Its versions omit some clonotypes, under half of them owing to an unresolved V gene in the studies checked, with the rest unexplained. The V and J calls and clone size were taken over from that table, and D and trimming were inferred from the DNA. This sample holds some 150,000 clones; 80% were observed only once. Together, the top ten hold roughly 4.5% of the sample.

The cohort comprised 670 or so healthy bone marrow donors. All cohort members were sampled while nominally healthy, although unrecorded immune exposures were likely present. The donor was CMV seropositive and belonged to the group of more than 250 seropositive cohort members. A peripheral blood sample was provided by each donor, and peripheral blood mononuclear cells were used for TCR beta sequencing. Genomic DNA was extracted from the blood cell samples with the Qiagen DNeasy Blood Extraction Kit. Beyond this particular receptor, the publication reports: Because counts were too low, about 15 rarely observed V segments, including chromosome 9 orphons, were left out of the earlier analysis of a few hundred of the donors. Compared with the 666-donor mean, donors in an Asian-associated ancestry cluster had fewer N-insertions in productive TCRs, according to a later genetic analysis. The study listed 150 to 200 TCR beta chains as associated with cytomegalovirus. In both the original and validation cohorts, the classifier was reported to diagnose cytomegalovirus status with high specificity and sensitivity. In a later analysis, around 17,000 TCR beta sequences were associated with specific HLA alleles at a false discovery rate of 0.05. In an earlier analysis of more than 450 of the donors, most TCR beta V segments were observed in productive rearrangements about 87% or about 30% of the time, broadly matching IMGT annotations. In a later analysis, HLA-associated TCR beta chains showed more clonal expansion and lower generation probabilities than non-associated chains that were equally common. This cohort had only TCR beta chains sequenced, and the lack of alpha or paired-chain data limited which features could be detected. An association between a missense DCLRE1C variant and V-gene and J-gene trimming of TCR beta chains was found in a later genetic analysis and replicated in an independent cohort. Assigning TCR associations to individual alleles was difficult when HLA alleles, especially DR and DQ, strongly co-occurred. The only immune exposure information available for the cohort was CMV serostatus. In vitro tests confirmed that three of the cytomegalovirus-associated TCR beta chains recognize cytomegalovirus antigens. Most CMV-associated TCR beta chains appeared to be HLA-restricted in a later analysis, and the HLA associations seemed to be driven largely by CMV exposure. The sequencing pipeline was judged likely to have produced a cluster of highly shared sequence variants as a technical artifact. HLA typing was unavailable for some donors at each locus, so association tests used only the typed subset. It was suggested by the authors that the approach could potentially be generalized to other disease states and immunological phenotypes. The presence/absence analyses assumed that sequencing depth was roughly uniform across donors, and that assumption may not be true. Some IMGT-functional V segments, including TRBV6-2 and TRBV6-3, could not be distinguished by the 87-base-pair reads and were therefore excluded. A further reported finding was that TCR beta sequences accurately predicted the HLA-A and HLA-B alleles for most subjects in the first cohort. Most TCR sequences were observed very rarely across donors, whereas some public TCRs were present in many individuals. Linkage disequilibrium might explain the correlated functional status among segregating V segments, but an unknown experimental factor could not be ruled out. In a later analysis, the rate of TCR association differed among HLA loci, with DRB1 alleles having the most associated TCRs and HLA-C alleles having the fewest. According to a later analysis, parvovirus B19, influenza, CMV and Epstein-Barr virus appeared linked to several top co-occurrence clusters.

As to this clone: What antigen it recognizes has not been identified. There are no base qualities to consult, and no much larger clone falls within one base.

CDR1 and CDR2 are drawn from the germline V gene (reference sequence): GTSNPN, SVGIG. Including cysteine and phenylalanine, the CDR3 has 14 amino acids. Only the CDR3 region is kept as DNA, spanning 42 bases read in frame from base 1. Ends trimmed: V by 5 bases, J by 4 bases; bases unmatched to a gene: 7. The chain employs TRBV30 and TRBJ1-1, with TRBD1 matching 10 junction bases. The source is a woman between 45 and 65 years old in good health and CMV-seropositive. The sample was PBMCs. The DNA sequence reads TGTGCCTGGCCGGGACAGGGGACGGGCACTGAAGCTTTCTTT. Translation gives CAWPGQGTGTEAFF.